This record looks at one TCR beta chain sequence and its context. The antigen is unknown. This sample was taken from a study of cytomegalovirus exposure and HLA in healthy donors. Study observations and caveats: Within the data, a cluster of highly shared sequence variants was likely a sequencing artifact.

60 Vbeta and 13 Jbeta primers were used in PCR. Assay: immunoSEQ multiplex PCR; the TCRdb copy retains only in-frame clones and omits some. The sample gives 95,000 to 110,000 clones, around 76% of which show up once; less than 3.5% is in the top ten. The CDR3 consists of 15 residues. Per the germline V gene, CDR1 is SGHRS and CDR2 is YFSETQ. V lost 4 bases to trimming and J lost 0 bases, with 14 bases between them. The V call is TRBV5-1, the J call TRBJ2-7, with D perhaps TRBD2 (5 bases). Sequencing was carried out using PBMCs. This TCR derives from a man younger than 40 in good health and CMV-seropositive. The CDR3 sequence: CASSSGLLSSYEQYF. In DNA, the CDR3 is TGCGCCAGCAGCAGCGGACTGCTGAGCTCCTACGAGCAGTACTTC. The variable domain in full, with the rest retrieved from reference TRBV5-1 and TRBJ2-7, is KAGVTQTPRYLIKTRGQQVTLSCSPISGHRSVSWYQQTPGQGLQFLFEYFSETQRNKGNFPGRFSGRQFSNSRSEMNVSTLELGDSALYLCASSSGLLSSYEQYFGPGTRLTVT.